This TCR beta chain is drawn from a study of cytomegalovirus exposure and HLA in healthy donors. Germline assignment: CDR1 SGHKS and CDR2 YYEKEE (reference sequence). Unmatched junction bases numbered 5, after V lost 4 bases and J lost 7 bases. The CDR3 has 12 amino acids. PCR employed 60 Vbeta and 13 Jbeta primers. Libraries were prepared by immunoSEQ multiplex PCR; TCRdb keeps only in-frame clonotypes and omits some of them. Seen here are some 160,000 clones, roughly four fifths observed once, and the top ten hold roughly 1.4%. This sequence was found in a man in his forties in good health and CMV-seronegative. The sample taken for sequencing was PBMCs. The chain joins TRBV5-5 to TRBJ2-7; 7 positions agree with TRBD1. The CDR3 DNA reads as TGTGCCAGCAGCCCGACAGGGTGGGAGCAGTACTTC. This encodes CASSPTGWEQYF.